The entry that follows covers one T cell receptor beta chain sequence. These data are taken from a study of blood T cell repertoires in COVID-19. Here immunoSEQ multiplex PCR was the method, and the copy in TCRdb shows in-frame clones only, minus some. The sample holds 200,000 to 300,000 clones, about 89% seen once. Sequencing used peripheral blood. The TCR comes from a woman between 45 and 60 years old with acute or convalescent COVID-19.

The CDR3 DNA sequence: TGTGCCAGCAGCCCGGGTAAGAACGCGGTGAATGAGCAGTTCTTC. Amino acids: CASSPGKNAVNEQFF. The V gene is TRBV6-2 or TRBV6-3, the J gene TRBJ2-1, with D hard to call. This CDR3 region has 15 residues. Trimming shortened V by 6 bases and J by 7 bases, and 19 bases separated the two germline ends. The germline CDR1 and CDR2 sequences are MNHEY and SVGEGT.